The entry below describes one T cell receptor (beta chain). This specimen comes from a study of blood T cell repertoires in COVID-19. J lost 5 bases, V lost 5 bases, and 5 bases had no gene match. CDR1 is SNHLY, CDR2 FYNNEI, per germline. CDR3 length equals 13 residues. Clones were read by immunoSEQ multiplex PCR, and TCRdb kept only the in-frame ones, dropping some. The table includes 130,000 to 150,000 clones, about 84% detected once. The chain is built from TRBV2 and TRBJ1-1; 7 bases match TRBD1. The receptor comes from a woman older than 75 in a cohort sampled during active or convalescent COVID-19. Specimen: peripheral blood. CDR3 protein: CASSRQGLTEAFF. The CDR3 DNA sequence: TGTGCCAGCAGTCGACAGGGTTTAACTGAAGCTTTCTTT.